These 18 T cell receptor beta chains were sequenced from one sample in a study of T-cell memory formation after mild COVID-19. TCRdb reprocessed the 5' RACE reads via MiXCR and lists one record per CDR3 protein. Here the sample spans about 200,000 distinct CDR3 sequences, 16% being singletons. The sample was PBMCs or a T cell subset sorted from them (not recorded which). These receptor sequences come from an adult woman who had mild COVID-19 (a few samples of this study predate the infection). Cell type and time point are not known.

Only a few counts were recorded for this clonotype. The chain has TRBV3-1 and TRBJ2-7; TRBD1 matches 7 bases. The CDR3 loop spans 14 amino acids. The germline gives CDR1 LGHDT, CDR2 YNNKEL (reference sequence). With V trimmed by 4 bases and J by 6 bases, 9 bases remained unmatched. CDR3 in amino acids: CASSPGQTTSEQYF. CDR3 nucleotide sequence: TGTGCCAGCAGCCCGGGACAGACTACGTCCGAGCAGTACTTC.

V is TRBV9 and J is TRBJ2-1; D is possibly TRBD1 or TRBD2 (5 bases each). This CDR3 is 15 amino acids long. Germline values: CDR1 SGDLS, CDR2 YYNGEE. The V and J ends lost 0 bases and 2 bases respectively, with 9 bases between them. The CDR3, as DNA: TGTGCCAGCAGCGTAGCAGGGAGCCCCTACAATGAGCAGTTCTTC. Amino acids: CASSVAGSPYNEQFF.

CDR3 loop: CASSLPGSPLHF. Written as DNA, the CDR3 is TGTGCCAGCAGTTTGCCTGGTTCACCCCTCCACTTT. The gene calls are TRBV12-3 or TRBV12-4 and TRBJ1-6; D not certain. CDR3 length: 12 amino acids. V gave up 3 bases and J gave up 9 bases, with 6 bases separating them.

This clonotype was detected only a few times. V usage is TRBV5-1 and J usage is TRBJ1-1; 7 bases line up with TRBD1. The CDR3 sequence is 16 residues long. V dropped 4 bases and J dropped 0; count of bases not matched to a gene: 9. The germline gives CDR1 SGHRS, CDR2 YFSETQ. The CDR3 DNA follows: TGCGCCAGCAGCCGGGACAGCGTTAAGATGAACACTGAAGCTTTCTTT. Translation: CASSRDSVKMNTEAFF.

This clonotype occurred a few times. This rearrangement joins TRBV6-4 to TRBJ2-3; the D gene is possibly TRBD1 (5 bases). Germline loops: CDR1 MRHNA, CDR2 SNTAGT. Trimming cost V 3 bases and J 5 bases, with 18 bases left between them. This CDR3 is built from 16 residues. CDR3 region: CASSETGRASVDTQYF. The CDR3 coding sequence is TGTGCCAGCAGTGAAACAGGTCGGGCCTCGGTAGATACGCAGTATTTT.

This clonotype has just a few counts. This CDR3 is CASRSQARELFF. The CDR3 bases are TGTGCCAGCAGAAGTCAGGCCCGGGAGCTGTTTTTT. This chain links TRBV6-2 or TRBV6-3 with TRBJ2-2; D unresolved. Per the germline V gene, CDR1 is MNHEY and CDR2 is SVGEGT. Trimming stripped 6 bases from V and 9 bases from J, with 11 bases between. The CDR3 runs 12 residues.

This chain links TRBV12-3 or TRBV12-4 with TRBJ2-3, with TRBD1 matching 8 bases. Trimming cost V 7 bases and J 4 bases; bases outside gene matches: 13. The CDR3 loop spans 16 amino acids. In DNA, the CDR3 is TGTGCCAGCACCGATATTACGGACAGGGCCTCAGATACGCAGTATTTT. It codes for CASTDITDRASDTQYF.

This clonotype showed up many times. The chain joins TRBV27 to TRBJ2-5, with TRBD1 matching over 7 bases. The CDR3 totals 15 residues. Germline-derived CDR1 and CDR2 are MNHEY and SMNVEV (reference sequence). The trim removed 6 bases at V and 2 bases at J, leaving 9 bases unmatched. CDR3 amino acids: CASRKHRGGQETQYF. CDR3 nucleotide sequence: TGTGCCAGCAGAAAACACAGGGGCGGGCAAGAGACCCAGTACTTC.

J is TRBJ1-4 and V is TRBV12-3 or TRBV12-4; D perhaps matches TRBD1 (5 bases). The CDR3 contains 15 residues. Trimming removed 6 bases from V and 5 bases from J, with 16 bases in between. The CDR3 nucleotides read TGTGCCAGCAGCCATTTGGGGCGGGGGAATGAAAAACTGTTTTTT. This sequence encodes CASSHLGRGNEKLFF.

This rearrangement joins TRBV4-1 to TRBJ1-2; D is possibly TRBD1 (5 bases). The germline gives CDR1 MGHRA, CDR2 YSYEKL. Deletions cut 2 bases from V and 5 bases from J, with 15 bases between. CDR3 length: 15 amino acids. The CDR3 loop is CASSQPGRTPYGYTF. CDR3 bases: TGCGCCAGCAGCCAACCGGGACGGACGCCTTATGGCTACACCTTC.

This clonotype was picked up a small number of times. Here the CDR3 DNA reads TGCAGCGTTGAGGTTAGCGGGCCGCCCTACGAGCAGTACTTC. Protein product: CSVEVSGPPYEQYF. This sequence joins TRBV29-1 and TRBJ2-7, with 7 bases lining up with TRBD2. This CDR3 is 14 amino acids long. The V gene end was trimmed by 3 bases and the J gene end by 2 bases; junction bases not matched to a gene: 7. CDR1 and CDR2 (germline): SQVTM, ANQGSEA.

This clonotype was detected a few times. The chain uses TRBV5-5 and TRBJ2-2; 8 nucleotides agree with TRBD2. CDR1 and CDR2 from the germline V gene are SGHKS and YYEKEE (reference sequence). V shed 6 bases, J shed 6 bases, and the junction held 16 bases outside the gene matches. There are 17 residues in the CDR3. As DNA, the CDR3 is TGTGCCAGCACGGGGACGGGACTAGTAACCCCCGCCGGGGAGCTGTTTTTT. It specifies CASTGTGLVTPAGELFF.

The chain has TRBV6-6 and TRBJ2-7; unclear D gene. The CDR3 covers 15 residues. V shed 7 bases and J shed 0 bases, with 16 bases lying between them. The germline gives CDR1 MNHNY, CDR2 SVGAGI (reference sequence). The CDR3 sequence: CASIQDSHPSYEQYF. Here the CDR3 DNA reads TGTGCCAGCATCCAAGACTCCCATCCCTCCTACGAGCAGTACTTC.

This clonotype has more than one count but fewer than ten. V is TRBV7-9 and J is TRBJ2-1; D is possibly TRBD1 (6 bases). Trimming pared 5 bases from V and 3 bases from J, leaving 11 bases between. Germline values: CDR1 SEHNR, CDR2 FQNEAQ (reference sequence). The CDR3 is 14 residues long. The DNA of the CDR3 is TGTGCCAGCAGCACCACAGGGAACTACAATGAGCAGTTCTTC. This sequence encodes CASSTTGNYNEQFF.

The rearrangement uses TRBV6-5 and TRBJ2-7, with D possibly being TRBD1 (5 bases). Per the germline V gene, CDR1 is MNHEY and CDR2 is SVGAGI. The CDR3 totals 12 residues. V lost 2 bases and J 6 bases, leaving 8 bases between the germline ends. The CDR3 sequence: CASSYDRIEQYF. CDR3 sequence (DNA): TGTGCCAGCAGTTACGACAGAATCGAGCAGTACTTC.

The chain joins TRBV24-1 to TRBJ2-3; D may be TRBD2 (6 bases). Germline V gene sequence: CDR1 KGHDR, CDR2 SFDVKD. The CDR3 runs to 14 residues. V dropped 4 bases and J dropped 1 base, with 8 bases sitting between them. The CDR3 spells CATSETGGTDTQYF. In nucleotides, the CDR3 is TGTGCCACCAGTGAGACGGGAGGCACAGATACGCAGTATTTT.

This clonotype was seen only a few times. The gene calls are TRBV7-9 and TRBJ1-2; 9 bases line up with TRBD1. V trimming: 5 bases; J trimming: 4 bases; junction bases outside the gene matches: 5. Germline CDR1 is SEHNR and CDR2 is FQNEAQ (reference sequence). The CDR3 consists of 14 residues. CDR3 sequence: CASSTRQGGYGYTF. The CDR3 DNA is TGTGCCAGCAGCACCCGACAGGGGGGCTATGGCTACACCTTC.

V usage is TRBV18 and J usage is TRBJ2-5; D is unclear. Trimming pared 1 base from V and 5 bases from J, leaving 8 bases between. The CDR3 is 13 residues long. Germline V lookup: CDR1 KGHSH, CDR2 LQKENI. DNA of the CDR3: TGTGCCAGCTCACCACTGATTAGGGAGACCCAGTACTTC. As protein: CASSPLIRETQYF.